This T cell receptor beta chain originates from a study of response to subunit inactivated influenza vaccine. Study outcomes and limitations: Authors suggested each seasonal influenza vaccination recruits few new T cells.

TCRdb reprocessed the RT-PCR reads via MiXCR and lists one record per CDR3 protein. The sample lists approximately 530,000 distinct CDR3 sequences, less than 7.5% seen once, with roughly 13% in the top ten. This CDR3 spans 12 amino acids. Trimming removed 8 bases at V and 4 bases at J, with 10 bases between. Looked up from germline, CDR1 is SEHNR and CDR2 is FQNEAQ (reference sequence). With respect to this clonotype: The antigen is undetermined.

The source was PBMCs from blood, collected about 24 months after vaccination. This chain joins TRBV7-9 and TRBJ2-3; D is unresolved. The TCR sequence derives from a man aged 50-75 years who received an inactivated influenza vaccine. The CDR3 sequence is CASLSWADTQYF. The DNA for the CDR3 is TGTGCCAGCCTCTCCTGGGCAGATACGCAGTATTTT.